This TCR beta chain is drawn from a study of blood T cell repertoires in COVID-19. Study information: Nucleic acid was either cDNA or gDNA, and it came from T cells, B-cell-depleted T cells, or PBMCs.

Recruits, aged 18 to 89 years, lived in some 25 US areas. Allocation to cohorts depended on clinical history reported by the participants. The CDR3 runs 16 residues. J lost 3 bases, V lost 1 base, and 7 bases had no gene match. Looked up from germline, CDR1 is SGDLS and CDR2 is YYNGEE. Original processing methods: It was from reference gene primer amplification that nucleated cell counts were estimated. This table comes from immunoSEQ multiplex PCR, and its TCRdb copy is limited to in-frame clones, with some not included. Clone size and V and J calls were adopted from that table, with D and trimming inferred from the DNA. The sample records about 210,000 clones, around 87% being singletons.

The chain employs TRBV9 and TRBJ2-1; 7 bases map to TRBD1. This clonotype was obtained from a man younger than 40 in a cohort exposed to, infected with or recovered from COVID-19 (not recorded which). The source material was PBMCs or T cells enriched from blood (not recorded which). CDR3 nucleotides: TGTGCCAGCAGCGTATCGGGACAGTTAGACTACAATGAGCAGTTCTTC. This translates into CASSVSGQLDYNEQFF.